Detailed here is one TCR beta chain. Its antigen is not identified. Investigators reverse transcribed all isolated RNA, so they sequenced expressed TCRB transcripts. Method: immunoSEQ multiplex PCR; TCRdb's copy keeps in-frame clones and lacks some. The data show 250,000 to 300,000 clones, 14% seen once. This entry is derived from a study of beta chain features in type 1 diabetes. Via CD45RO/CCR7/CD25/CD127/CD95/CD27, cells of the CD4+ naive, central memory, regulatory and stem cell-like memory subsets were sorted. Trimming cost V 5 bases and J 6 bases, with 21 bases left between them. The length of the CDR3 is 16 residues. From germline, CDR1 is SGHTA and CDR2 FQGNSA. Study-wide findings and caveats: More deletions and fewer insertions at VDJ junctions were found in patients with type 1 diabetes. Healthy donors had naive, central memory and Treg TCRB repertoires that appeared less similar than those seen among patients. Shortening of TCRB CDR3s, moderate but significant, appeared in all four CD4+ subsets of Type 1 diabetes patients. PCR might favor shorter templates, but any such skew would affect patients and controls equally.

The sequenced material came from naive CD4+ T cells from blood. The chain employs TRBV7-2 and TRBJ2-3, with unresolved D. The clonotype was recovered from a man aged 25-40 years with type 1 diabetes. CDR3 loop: CASSPSTSWSDDTQYF. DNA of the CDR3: TGTGCCAGCAGCCCCTCGACTTCCTGGTCTGATGATACGCAGTATTTT.